This TCR beta chain is drawn from a study of T cells in Graves' hyperthyroidism and ophthalmopathy. Ophthalmopathy patients showed a Clinical Activity Score of at least 3, NOSPECS grade of at least 4 and duration under 3 months. Diagnosing involved the use of clinical symptoms, serum thyroxine and TRAb, thyroid ultrasound and orbital computed tomography. Out of over 7.5 ml of fresh peripheral blood came the PBMCs. This clonotype came up many times. Amplification targeted TCR beta CDR3 regions from RNA transcripts. TCR CDR3 underwent first-round RT-PCR with the HTBI primer set. TCRdb reprocessed the multiplex PCR reads with MiXCR, giving one entry per CDR3 protein. The data contain 450,000 to 650,000 distinct CDR3 sequences, about a sixth of them singletons. CDR1 and CDR2 from the germline V gene are MNHNS and SASEGT. This CDR3 spans 13 amino acids. Deletions cut 5 bases from V and 4 bases from J, with 9 bases between.

This sequence originates from a young woman with Graves' ophthalmopathy. The chain recombines TRBV6-1 with TRBJ1-5; D ambiguous. The sample comprised blood. CDR3 in amino acids: CASSRTENQPQHF. In DNA, the CDR3 is TGTGCCAGCAGTCGAACAGAGAATCAGCCCCAGCATTTT.